This T cell receptor beta chain derives from a study of blood T cell repertoires in COVID-19 (dated by TCRdb to 2018 to 2021). Turning to the overall study: Samples covering the acute and convalescent phases of COVID-19 were provided by collaborators in the United States, Italy and Spain. The dataset comprised deeply sampled blood TCRbeta repertoires from subjects exposed to, actively infected with, or recovered from COVID-19. The samples were drawn from two sources: the first 160 participants of the ongoing ImmuneRACE study, and approximately 1,300 subjects contributed by 6 global collaborators. Where HLA class I and class II types were available, the types were taken from metadata supplied by the sample provider, not from assay-based typing. The repertoires were released in a freely available public database intended as a resource for research on the immune response to SARS-CoV-2. The material from the prospective study consisted of cDNA or gDNA derived from T cells, B-cell-depleted T cells, or PBMCs. Nearly every sample came with metadata listing a de-identified subject ID, COVID-19 status, age in years and sex. Findings and caveats that apply to the study as a whole: The amount of clinical and demographic metadata varied by source and participant and was provided uncurated.

Spanning cysteine to phenylalanine, the CDR3 consists of 16 amino acids. Solely the CDR3 DNA is kept, with 48 bases framed from the first base. Unmatched junction bases come to 6, with V trimmed by 0 bases and J by 6 bases. Via the germline V gene, CDR1 is SGHRS and CDR2 YFSETQ. There are a few counts of this clone. Its specific antigen is unknown. No much larger clone is present one base from it, and per-base qualities are unavailable. Each collaborating institution followed its own protocols to collect whole blood in K2EDTA tubes. For TCRbeta analysis, collaborator samples were shipped as frozen whole blood, as isolated PBMCs, or as DNA extracted from either sample type. The immunoSEQ Assay, a bias-controlled multiplex PCR, was used to amplify TCRbeta CDR3 regions from genomic DNA. In the paper's pipeline: The number of nucleated cells in each sample was estimated by amplification of reference gene primers within the assay. To quantify the absolute abundance of each unique TCRbeta CDR3 rearrangement, sequence reads were collapsed and filtered. Productive Simpson clonality was computed per sample as the square root of Simpson's diversity index over productive rearrangements. Imported from immuneACCESS, the table was reduced by TCRdb to in-frame sequences with V and J called. These copies leave out some clones; in studies compared against another copy, an unresolved V gene accounts for under half, and the cause of the remainder is not known. V and J calls and clone size come straight from that table; D and trimming were deduced from the DNA. This sample lists some 220,000 clones; 85% were detected once. 5.5% to 7.5% of the sample rests with the top ten.

This clonotype was sampled from a woman aged 60-75 years with active or convalescent COVID-19. Sequenced: peripheral blood. The chain was built from TRBV5-1 and TRBJ2-2, with 9 bases matching TRBD1. In nucleotides, the sequence is TGCGCCAGCAGCTTGGATGTGGGACAGGGACCCGGGGAGCTGTTTTTT. The resulting protein is CASSLDVGQGPGELFF.